The 23 T cell receptor beta chains below all came from one sample that was sequenced in a study of CXCR3-negative and CXCR3-positive naive CD8 T cells. Findings and caveats of the study: Relative to CXCR3-negative naive cells, CXCR3-positive naive cells had more hydrophobic TRB CDR3s.

Their antigens are not known. Libraries were UMI-labeled 5' RACE TRB cDNA. With the 5' RACE reads reprocessed, TCRdb shows one record per CDR3 protein and no DNA. The listing records about 150,000 distinct CDR3 sequences. Material for sequencing was naive CXCR3+ CD8+ T cells from blood. Subset given: CD45RO-CCR7+CD27+CD95- naive CD8+ T cells expressing CXCR3 (TNR3+). The receptors were gathered from a human donor in good health. Some clones in this sample may be carry-over from other donors' samples.

The chain carries TRBV27 and TRBJ2-7; checking the TCRdb D call of TRBD2 is not possible without DNA. The germline V gene encodes CDR1 MNHEY and CDR2 SMNVEV (reference sequence). The CDR3 totals 13 residues. This chain's CDR3 is CASSFGPNYEQYF.

This chain links TRBV20-1 with TRBJ2-3; TCRdb lists TRBD2, though no DNA is available to test this call. CDR1 and CDR2 (germline): DFQATT, SNEGSKA (reference sequence). The CDR3 length is 13 residues. CDR3 region: CSAPPSSRDTQYF.

The chain links TRBV4-3 to TRBJ2-2; the TCRdb call, TRBD2, lacks DNA for checking. From germline, CDR1 is LGHNA and CDR2 YSLEER. CDR3 length: 16 amino acids. CDR3 residues: CASSQDPSGDTGELFF.

The chain recombines TRBV27 with TRBJ1-5; with no DNA, the TCRdb D assignment of TRBD1 cannot be verified. Germline loops: CDR1 MNHEY, CDR2 SMNVEV (reference sequence). The CDR3 sequence is 13 residues long. CDR3 sequence reads: CASRTGVGQPQHF.

The chain is built from TRBV20-1 and TRBJ2-2; without DNA, the TCRdb call of TRBD1 cannot be checked. The CDR3 is 13 amino acids. Germline assignment: CDR1 DFQATT and CDR2 SNEGSKA (reference sequence). The CDR3 sequence: CSASDWGSGELFF.

This chain links TRBV10-1 with TRBJ2-5; as DNA is missing, the TRBD2 call by TCRdb cannot be tested. The CDR3 consists of 15 residues. Germline CDR1 WNHNN, CDR2 SYGVQD (reference sequence). The CDR3: CASSITSGIGETQYF.

The J gene is TRBJ2-1, the V gene TRBV12-3 or TRBV12-4; TCRdb indicates TRBD1, and absent DNA this call remains unverified. The CDR3 is 15 amino acids. The CDR3 loop reads CASSLPGISYNEQFF.

The chain couples TRBV5-1 to TRBJ2-7; TCRdb's assignment of TRBD1 cannot be checked, as there is no DNA. Germline V gene data show CDR1 as SGHRS and CDR2 as YFSETQ. The CDR3 covers 14 residues. The CDR3 sequence is CASTRTGRSYEQYF.

The chain recombines TRBV11-1 with TRBJ2-7; TCRdb outputs TRBD1, but without DNA this stays unchecked. Germline V gene sequence: CDR1 SGHAT, CDR2 FQDESV (reference sequence). The CDR3 has 13 amino acids. The CDR3 loop reads CARSMGQTYEQYF.

The chain employs TRBV13 and TRBJ2-2; TCRdb outputs TRBD1, but without DNA this stays unchecked. Germline CDR1 reads PRHDT; CDR2 reads FYEKMQ (reference sequence). This CDR3 contains 15 residues. The CDR3 loop is CASSRSYRVTGELFF.

The chain joins TRBV7-6 to TRBJ2-2; no DNA is available, so the TRBD2 call from TCRdb remains unchecked. Germline lookup yields CDR1 SGHVS and CDR2 FNYEAQ. The length of the CDR3 is 19 residues. This CDR3 is CASSSDGLAGVRDTGELFF.

The rearrangement links TRBV7-2 to TRBJ2-2. Germline values: CDR1 SGHTA, CDR2 FQGNSA. The CDR3 is made up of 19 amino acids. CDR3 sequence: CASSSTLRTPRYWTGELFF.

The V and J genes are TRBV5-1 and TRBJ2-7; TCRdb proposes TRBD1, but this gene call is untestable without DNA. This CDR3 has 13 amino acids. CDR1 is SGHRS and CDR2 is YFSETQ in the germline V gene. CDR3: CASSLEQDYEQYF.

The V call is TRBV7-9, the J call TRBJ2-5. There are 12 residues in the CDR3. Germline V lookup: CDR1 SEHNR, CDR2 FQNEAQ (reference sequence). CDR3 in amino acids: CASSLFGETQYF.

The CDR3 is CASSLMARATMNSYNEQFF. The chain employs TRBV7-3 and TRBJ2-1; TCRdb lists TRBD1, though no DNA is available to test this call. The CDR3 has 19 residues. Germline assignment: CDR1 SGHTA and CDR2 FQGTGA.

This chain uses TRBV14 with TRBJ2-5; lacking DNA, the TRBD2 call made by TCRdb goes unchecked. The CDR3 is made up of 17 amino acids. The germline V gene encodes CDR1 SGHDN and CDR2 FVKESK. The CDR3 loop is CASSQGQQRGSQETQYF.

The chain carries TRBV7-9 and TRBJ2-1; the D call of TRBD1 rests on TCRdb alone, since no DNA is present to check it. The germline V gene has CDR1 SEHNR and CDR2 FQNEAQ (reference sequence). CDR3 size: 15 residues. The CDR3 region is CASSPPQQGANEQFF.

V gene TRBV7-9 combines with J gene TRBJ1-1; TCRdb names TRBD1, which stays unverified in the absence of DNA. Germline V gene data show CDR1 as SEHNR and CDR2 as FQNEAQ (reference sequence). This CDR3 contains 13 residues. The CDR3 loop is CASSLGTTTEAFF.

The chain is built from TRBV15 and TRBJ1-2; the TCRdb D gene call, TRBD1, has no DNA to confirm it. CDR1 is LNHNV, CDR2 YYDKDF, per germline (reference sequence). The CDR3 totals 14 residues. The CDR3 sequence is CATSARQGNYGYTF.

The gene calls are TRBV29-1 and TRBJ1-1; the D call from TCRdb, TRBD1, cannot be confirmed without DNA. This CDR3 region has 11 residues. CDR1 and CDR2 (germline): SQVTM, ANQGSEA. CDR3 region: CSVHRATEAFF.

The chain couples TRBV20-1 to TRBJ2-7; the D call from TCRdb, TRBD1, cannot be confirmed without DNA. The CDR3 covers 15 residues. CDR1 and CDR2 from the germline V gene are DFQATT and SNEGSKA (reference sequence). CDR3 loop: CSAVRVATGSYEQYF.

The chain employs TRBV29-1 and TRBJ2-1. The CDR3 consists of 14 residues. Germline assignment: CDR1 SQVTM and CDR2 ANQGSEA. Here the CDR3 reads CSVVSSIVNNEQFF.

The chain joins TRBV19 to TRBJ2-1. The CDR3 extends over 15 amino acids. Germline CDR1 and CDR2: LNHDA and SQIVND (reference sequence). This CDR3 is CASKAFVGSYNEQFF.